The 15 T cell receptor beta chains below were found in one sample sequenced in a study of vaccination effects on CD4 cells after COVID-19. No antigen has been assigned to these receptors. TCRdb's copy holds only in-frame clones and misses some; the assay was immunoSEQ multiplex PCR. The sample lists some 69,000 clones, approximately 72% seen once, with 2.5% to 3% in the top ten. Antigen-specific CD4+ T cells expanded by the ViraFEST assay with viral peptide pools were then sequenced. Culturing for around ten days preceded CD4+ T cell isolation. Negative nucleocapsid antibody tests before and after vaccination confirmed no previous SARS-CoV-2 infection. The source was CD4+ T cells from PBMCs cultured with HCoV-NL63 spike peptides, collected before COVID-19 vaccination. The receptor source for this set is a human donor who received a COVID-19 vaccine.

V is TRBV21-1 and J is TRBJ1-5. TRBV21-1 is a known pseudogene. The CDR3 is made up of 12 amino acids. The CDR3 reads CASSTSGQPQHF. In DNA, the CDR3 is TGTGCCAGCAGCACCTCCGGGCAGCCCCAGCATTTT.

V is TRBV7-2 and J is TRBJ1-4; a weak D match, TRBD1 (5 bases). Germline-derived CDR1 and CDR2 are SGHTA and FQGNSA. V gave up 3 bases and J gave up 2 bases, with 13 bases separating them. CDR3 length: 16 residues. CDR3: CASSLKGGATNEKLFF. The CDR3 region has the DNA TGTGCCAGCAGCTTGAAGGGTGGGGCTACTAATGAAAAACTGTTTTTT.

V gene TRBV5-1 combines with J gene TRBJ2-1; TRBD1 might be the D (6 bases). The length of the CDR3 is 14 residues. Germline V lookup: CDR1 SGHRS, CDR2 YFSETQ. V gave up 7 bases and J gave up 1 base, with 12 bases separating them. CDR3 bases: TGCGCCAGCGACCGAAGGGGGTCCTACAATGAGCAGTTCTTC. Translating gives CASDRRGSYNEQFF.

The chain combines TRBV25-1 with TRBJ1-4; possibly TRBD1 for D (6 bases). The germline V gene encodes CDR1 MGHDK and CDR2 SYGVNS. This CDR3 has 15 residues. Trimming took off 5 bases at V and 4 bases at J, with 14 bases between the two ends. CDR3 region: CASSPPDRFNEKLFF. The CDR3 DNA follows: TGTGCCAGCAGTCCTCCCGACAGGTTTAATGAAAAACTGTTTTTT.

This clone appeared once. The chain carries TRBV5-6 and TRBJ1-1; D uncertain. In germline, CDR1 is SGHDT, CDR2 YYEEEE. The V end was cut by 0 bases, the J end by 0 bases, with 6 bases between. The CDR3 has 14 amino acids. CDR3 loop: CASSLERMNTEAFF. CDR3 nucleotides: TGTGCCAGCAGCTTGGAAAGGATGAACACTGAAGCTTTCTTT.

V usage is TRBV2 and J usage is TRBJ1-5; possible D gene TRBD1, 6 bases. The CDR3 loop spans 13 amino acids. CDR1 and CDR2 (germline): SNHLY, FYNNEI. The ends were cut back, 6 bases at V and 6 bases at J, with 12 bases in the middle. The CDR3 reads CASRPTGFQPQHF. The CDR3 nucleotides read TGTGCCAGCAGACCGACAGGATTTCAGCCCCAGCATTTT.

This clone was counted once. The chain couples TRBV3-1 (or the pseudogene TRBV3-2) to TRBJ2-3; 8 nucleotides agree with TRBD2. Trimming cost V 4 bases and J 3 bases; bases outside gene matches: 12. From germline, CDR1 is LGHDT and CDR2 YNNKEL (reference sequence). The CDR3 runs 17 residues. The CDR3 is CASSPRGGTPGTDTQYF. The CDR3 bases are TGTGCCAGCAGCCCCCGGGGGGGGACCCCCGGAACAGATACGCAGTATTTT.

This clone appeared a single time. The J gene is TRBJ1-3, the V gene TRBV9; unclear D gene. V lost 2 bases to trimming and J lost 3 bases, with 9 bases between them. The length of the CDR3 is 14 residues. Germline CDR1 and CDR2: SGDLS and YYNGEE. Written as DNA, the CDR3 is TGTGCCAGCAGCGTGTTGGGAGATGGAAACACCATATATTTT. This gives the protein CASSVLGDGNTIYF.

The chain links TRBV6-6 to TRBJ2-3, with TRBD2 identical over 8 bases. Per germline, CDR1 MNHNY and CDR2 SVGAGI (reference sequence). This CDR3 is built from 13 residues. The V and J ends lost 5 bases and 4 bases, in that order; junction bases with no gene match: 2. The DNA of the CDR3 is TGTGCCAGCAGTGGGCGGGGGGCAGATACGCAGTATTTT. It is translated as CASSGRGADTQYF.

This clone was recorded a few times. The chain links TRBV18 to TRBJ2-1, with 7 bases lining up with TRBD2. CDR1 KGHSH and CDR2 LQKENI come from the germline V gene. The length of the CDR3 is 15 residues. Trimming took 1 base from V and 6 from J; bases not matched to a gene: 6. CDR3 sequence (DNA): TGTGCCAGCTCACCACTCCAAGCGGGGCTCAATGAGCAGTTCTTC. Its protein is CASSPLQAGLNEQFF. Full variable domain (outside the CDR3, taken from reference TRBV18 and TRBJ2-1): NAGVMQNPRHLVRRRGQEARLRCSPMKGHSHVYWYRQLPEEGLKFMVYLQKENIIDESGMPKERFSAEFPKEGPSILRIQQVVRGDSAAYFCASSPLQAGLNEQFFGPGTRLTVL.

CDR3 amino acids: CASSRTGTGFADTEAFF. CDR3 DNA: TGTGCCAGCTCACGCACCGGGACAGGGTTCGCGGACACTGAAGCTTTCTTT. The chain links TRBV18 to TRBJ1-1; 9 bases are a match to TRBD1. Trimming took 4 bases from V and 3 from J; bases not matched to a gene: 12. Germline-derived CDR1 and CDR2 are KGHSH and LQKENI. The length of the CDR3 is 17 residues.

The CDR3 DNA reads as TGTGCCAGCAGTGAAACAGGGTACGCAGATACGCAGTATTTT. Its protein product is CASSETGYADTQYF. This sequence joins TRBV6-4 and TRBJ2-3; a weak D match, TRBD1 (6 bases). The CDR3 sequence is 14 residues long. Trimming took 3 bases from V and 4 from J, leaving 11 bases between them. Germline CDR1 and CDR2: MRHNA and SNTAGT.

The rearrangement links TRBV6-4 to TRBJ1-2, with no clear D. The V and J ends lost 2 bases and 4 bases respectively, with 11 bases between them. The CDR3 length is 14 residues. CDR1 and CDR2 (germline): MRHNA, SNTAGT. The chain's CDR3 is CASSDPPKSYGYTF. CDR3 nucleotides: TGTGCCAGCAGTGACCCCCCCAAATCCTATGGCTACACCTTC.

The chain uses TRBV4-3 and TRBJ2-1; 9 positions agree with TRBD1. The germline V gene has CDR1 LGHNA and CDR2 YSLEER. The V gene end was trimmed by 1 base and the J gene end by 0 bases; junction bases not matched to a gene: 4. The CDR3 is 17 residues long. The CDR3 loop is CASSQVLTGGSYNEQFF. Written as DNA, the CDR3 is TGCGCCAGCAGCCAAGTCCTGACAGGGGGCTCCTACAATGAGCAGTTCTTC.

This rearrangement joins TRBV29-1 to TRBJ2-1; unclear D gene. The CDR3 is 13 amino acids. V lost 3 bases and J lost 4, with 10 bases in between. Germline CDR1 is SQVTM and CDR2 is ANQGSEA. CDR3 residues: CSVDSPRYNEQFF. Here the CDR3 DNA reads TGCAGCGTTGACTCCCCCCGGTACAATGAGCAGTTCTTC.